The clone carrying this T cell receptor beta chain came up a few times. The entry originates in a study of T-cell reconstitution after alpha-beta-depleted transplantation in children. Construction of the TCRbeta library involved unique molecular identifiers. TCRdb reprocessed the PCR reads via MiXCR and lists one record per CDR3 protein. This sample has about 460,000 distinct CDR3 sequences, with roughly an eighth found just once. Trimming at V came to 6 bases and at J to 0 bases, leaving 4 bases not matched to a gene. This CDR3 has 14 residues. The sample consisted of PBMCs from the stem cell graft donor, taken from the stem cell graft. The sequence derives from a human donor who donated a stem cell graft to a child with combined immunodeficiency. The rearrangement joins TRBV12-3 or TRBV12-4 to TRBJ2-5, with 7 bases fitting TRBD1. The CDR3 loop reads CASSKDRYQETQYF. CDR3 nucleotide sequence: TGTGCCAGCAGCAAGGACAGGTACCAAGAGACCCAGTACTTC.